The clone carrying this T cell receptor (beta chain) was found once. Its specificity is not known. Method: immunoSEQ multiplex PCR; TCRdb's copy keeps in-frame clones and lacks some. The sample lists 50,000 to 65,000 clones; around 81% were seen once. The record originates from a study of T cells in localized non-small cell lung cancer. Points from the study as a whole: Prolonged overall survival went with higher T cell density in the blood.

Trimming removed 0 bases from V and 9 bases from J; junction bases left unmatched: 3. Germline V gene sequence: CDR1 MNHEY, CDR2 SVGAGI. This CDR3 contains 14 residues. The chain carries TRBV6-5 and TRBJ2-1, with 9 bases that match TRBD1. The material was PBMCs, obtained before any cancer treatment. This TCR was sampled from a man between 40 and 70 years old with stage II lung adenocarcinoma. The CDR3 loop is CASSYSGTGTEQFF. CDR3 DNA: TGTGCCAGCAGTTACTCCGGGACAGGGACTGAGCAGTTCTTC.